This record covers a single T cell receptor beta chain. This sample was taken from a study of OX40 agonist ivuxolimab in advanced cancers. The overall study: An agonistic human IgG2 monoclonal antibody against OX40 (CD134) was given.

Germline V gives CDR1 MDHEN, CDR2 SYDVKM. The CDR3 contains 16 residues. Trimming at V came to 7 bases and at J to 5 bases, leaving 9 bases not matched to a gene. Measured with immunoSEQ multiplex PCR; TCRdb has only the in-frame clones, and not every one. This table has 55,000 or so clones, around 87% appearing once. V usage is TRBV28 and J usage is TRBJ2-3; 13 bases are a match to TRBD2. The clonotype originates from an adult with an advanced solid tumor such as melanoma, head and neck, liver or kidney cancer. The specimen was CD4+ or CD8+ T cells sorted from blood, collected in a trial of the OX40 agonist ivuxolimab. The chain's CDR3 is CASTQAGLAGQDTQYF. CDR3 bases: TGTGCCAGCACCCAAGCGGGACTAGCGGGACAAGATACGCAGTATTTT.